This T cell receptor (beta chain) was found in a study of T cell changes during pregnancy in multiple sclerosis. V shed 7 bases and J shed 1 base, with 14 bases lying between them. There are 15 residues in the CDR3. Germline V lookup: CDR1 LNHDA, CDR2 SQIVND (reference sequence). Method: immunoSEQ multiplex PCR; TCRdb's copy keeps in-frame clones and lacks some. The repertoire holds just under 45,000 clones, about 95% seen once, with about 0.89% in the top ten. Sequences were derived from peripheral blood, sampled in the second trimester of pregnancy. The chain carries TRBV19 and TRBJ1-5, with D tentatively TRBD1 (5 bases). This sequence originates from a female donor with multiple sclerosis, enrolled in a pregnancy study. This CDR3 reads CASIPGGGSNQPQHF. The CDR3 nucleotides read TGTGCCAGTATCCCCGGGGGGGGGAGCAATCAGCCCCAGCATTTT. The complete variable domain, with remaining parts taken from reference TRBV19 and TRBJ1-5, reads DGGITQSPKYLFRKEGQNVTLSCEQNLNHDAMYWYRQDPGQGLRLIYYSQIVNDFQKGDIAEGYSVSREKKESFPLTVTSAQKNPTAFYLCASIPGGGSNQPQHFGDGTRLSIL.